Listed below are T cell receptor beta chains from one sample, sequenced in a study of blood T cell repertoires in COVID-19. Using immunoSEQ multiplex PCR, the repertoire was profiled, and TCRdb retains in-frame clones only, with some absent. Here the sample spans 130,000 or so clones, 86% being singletons. Sequences were obtained from peripheral blood. The receptors stem from a middle-aged man with acute or convalescent COVID-19. Each CDR3 is given with its conserved first and last residue. D genes are given only for firm matches. Not all rows give a size; the values are once, few, many and, for expanded clones, a class.

cdr3_length	v_call	d_call	clone_size	j_call	cdr3_aa	cdr3_nt
15	TRBV11-2	TRBD1	.	TRBJ2-7	CASSFAGQESYEQYF	TGTGCCAGCAGCTTTGCGGGACAGGAATCCTACGAGCAGTACTTC
16	TRBV9	TRBD1	.	TRBJ1-4	CASSPRVGRGTEKLFF	TGTGCCAGCAGCCCACGAGTCGGCAGGGGGACAGAAAAACTGTTTTTT
14	TRBV2	.	few	TRBJ1-2	CASSDSHSGYGYTF	TGTGCCAGCAGTGATAGCCACAGCGGCTATGGCTACACCTTC
15	TRBV15	TRBD1	.	TRBJ2-6	CATSRTGTGANVLTF	TGTGCCACCAGCAGGACAGGGACTGGGGCCAACGTCCTGACTTTC
12	TRBV9	.	.	TRBJ2-3	CASSSRWDTQYF	TGTGCCAGCAGCTCCCGGTGGGATACGCAGTATTTT
13	TRBV5-6	.	once	TRBJ2-3	CASSLGRADTQYF	TGTGCCAGCAGCTTGGGGAGGGCAGATACGCAGTATTTT
14	TRBV13	.	.	TRBJ1-1	CASSMGHEGTEAFF	TGTGCCAGCAGCATGGGACATGAAGGCACTGAAGCTTTCTTT
14	TRBV29-1	.	.	TRBJ2-1	CSAGQGIVRDEQFF	TGCAGCGCCGGTCAGGGGATCGTGCGCGATGAGCAGTTCTTC
17	TRBV9	TRBD2	.	TRBJ2-1	CASSRTSGSIPYNEQFF	TGTGCCAGCAGCCGGACTAGCGGGAGTATCCCCTACAATGAGCAGTTCTTC
18	TRBV7-2	TRBD1	many	TRBJ2-1	CASSKGQGDWGSYNEQFF	TGTGCCAGCAGCAAGGGACAGGGGGACTGGGGCTCCTACAATGAGCAGTTCTTC
16	TRBV11-2	TRBD1	.	TRBJ1-4	CASSLRTGGVNEKLFF	TGTGCCAGCAGCTTAAGGACAGGGGGGGTTAATGAAAAACTGTTTTTT
12	TRBV6-2/TRBV6-3	.	.	TRBJ2-7	CASSQQGFEQYF	TGTGCCAGCAGTCAGCAGGGGTTCGAGCAGTACTTC
14	TRBV6-5	TRBD1	.	TRBJ1-5	CASSSQGAGQPQHF	TGTGCCAGCAGTTCTCAGGGGGCAGGGCAGCCCCAGCATTTT
14	TRBV19	.	.	TRBJ1-2	CASSISGILYGYTF	TGTGCCAGTAGTATTTCGGGGATACTCTATGGCTACACCTTC
15	TRBV5-1	TRBD1	few	TRBJ1-4	CASSPRQGGREKLFF	TGCGCCAGCAGCCCCAGACAGGGAGGTAGAGAAAAACTGTTTTTT